The rows below give T cell receptor beta chains drawn from one sample of a study of CD8+ T cells in alopecia areata. The repertoire was sequenced with immunoSEQ multiplex PCR; TCRdb's copy has only in-frame clones and lacks some. In the table there are 150,000 to 200,000 clones, about three fifths of which are singletons. Specimen: CD4+ T cells sorted from blood, collected at approximately week 60, from a patient treated with tofacitinib. The receptors shown here come from a human donor with alopecia areata. CDR3s include the opening cysteine and the closing phenylalanine or tryptophan. The D gene is left open where the match is weak. The size field is filled for only some rows; it gives once, few, many or a size class.

d_call	v_call	j_call	clone_size	cdr3_aa	cdr3_nt
TRBD1	TRBV5-1	TRBJ1-3	.	CASSLAWGQASGNTIYF	TGCGCCAGCAGCTTGGCTTGGGGACAGGCCTCTGGAAACACCATATATTTT
TRBD1	TRBV7-2	TRBJ2-7	.	CASSLSGTGVDEQYF	TGTGCCAGCAGCTTGTCCGGGACAGGGGTGGACGAGCAGTACTTC
TRBD1	TRBV29-1	TRBJ2-2	.	CSAGTGANTGELFF	TGCAGCGCGGGGACAGGGGCGAACACCGGGGAGCTGTTTTTT
.	TRBV27	TRBJ2-7	.	CASSLNGGSYEQYF	TGTGCCAGCAGTTTAAATGGAGGCTCCTACGAGCAGTACTTC
.	TRBV11-1	TRBJ2-7	.	CASSFWGADEQYF	TGTGCCAGCAGCTTTTGGGGGGCCGACGAGCAGTACTTC
.	TRBV30	TRBJ1-6	.	CAWSVRVGDNRHF	TGTGCCTGGAGTGTACGAGTTGGGGACAATCGACACTTT
.	TRBV7-9	TRBJ2-2	few	CASSPGQPSGELFF	TGTGCCAGCAGCCCAGGACAGCCTAGCGGGGAGCTGTTTTTT
.	TRBV18	TRBJ2-7	few	CASSPGRSSYEQYF	TGTGCCAGCTCACCGGGGAGAAGCTCCTACGAGCAGTACTTC
.	TRBV29-1	TRBJ2-3	few	CSVGYLLNTDTQYF	TGCAGCGTTGGGTATTTACTCAACACAGATACGCAGTATTTT
.	TRBV5-6	TRBJ2-5	.	CASSLPVQETQYF	TGTGCCAGCAGCTTGCCGGTCCAAGAGACCCAGTACTTC
.	TRBV29-1	TRBJ2-6	.	CSVSSGANVPTF	TGCAGCGTTAGCTCTGGGGCCAACGTCCCGACTTTC
.	TRBV5-1	TRBJ2-3	.	CASSLGLALPPDTQYF	TGCGCCAGCAGCTTGGGGCTAGCGTTACCCCCAGATACGCAGTATTTT
.	TRBV10-1	TRBJ2-1	.	CANPPHEQFF	TGCGCCAACCCTCCTCATGAGCAGTTCTTC
.	TRBV9	TRBJ2-7	.	CASSPSPGGAYEQYF	TGTGCCAGCAGCCCTTCGCCGGGGGGCGCCTACGAGCAGTACTTC
.	TRBV5-1	TRBJ2-5	.	CASSYQGRETQYF	TGCGCCAGCAGCTACCAGGGACGGGAGACCCAGTACTTC
.	TRBV5-1	TRBJ2-2	.	CASSLEQVYGELFF	TGCGCCAGCAGCTTGGAACAGGTTTACGGGGAGCTGTTTTTT
TRBD1	TRBV5-6	TRBJ1-2	.	CASSLPGQGSGYTF	TGTGCCAGCAGCTTACCGGGACAGGGTAGCGGCTACACCTTC
.	TRBV2	TRBJ1-2	.	CASIGVRGLDNGYTF	TGTGCCAGCATTGGGGTACGGGGGTTGGACAATGGCTACACCTTC
TRBD2	TRBV30	TRBJ2-5	.	CAWRGLAGQETQYF	TGTGCCTGGAGAGGACTAGCGGGACAAGAGACCCAGTACTTC
.	TRBV5-1	TRBJ2-4	.	CASSLETAANIQYF	TGCGCCAGCAGCTTGGAGACAGCGGCAAACATTCAGTACTTC
TRBD2	TRBV29-1	TRBJ2-1	.	CSAYPGTSGGTYNEQFF	TGCAGCGCATACCCCGGGACTAGCGGGGGAACCTACAATGAGCAGTTCTTC
.	TRBV4-2	TRBJ2-2	few	CASSRGLSGELFF	TGTGCCAGCAGCCGAGGACTGTCCGGGGAGCTGTTTTTT
.	TRBV30	TRBJ2-2	.	CAWSRLLARTGELFF	TGTGCCTGGAGTCGGCTTCTGGCTAGGACCGGGGAGCTGTTTTTT
TRBD1	TRBV7-2	TRBJ2-2	.	CASSPQGAVTGELFF	TGTGCCAGCAGCCCCCAGGGGGCCGTCACCGGGGAGCTGTTTTTT
.	TRBV6-6	TRBJ2-5	.	CASSYPQGSPRETQYF	TGTGCCAGCAGTTACCCTCAGGGGAGCCCGAGAGAGACCCAGTACTTC
.	TRBV9	TRBJ2-2	.	CASSVASHRGTGELFF	TGTGCCAGCAGCGTAGCGTCCCACCGTGGTACCGGGGAGCTGTTTTTT
.	TRBV6-5	TRBJ2-7	few	CAISGRDSTYEQYF	TGTGCCATCAGTGGCCGGGACTCAACCTACGAGCAGTACTTC
.	TRBV5-1	TRBJ1-1	few	CASSLGATLNTEAFF	TGCGCCAGCAGCTTGGGGGCCACTTTGAACACTGAAGCTTTCTTT
.	TRBV5-4	TRBJ2-2	once	CASSLWVNTGELFF	TGTGCCAGCAGCTTGTGGGTCAACACCGGGGAGCTGTTTTTT
.	TRBV27	TRBJ1-1	.	CASSLSVRLQGRNTEAFF	TGTGCCAGCAGTTTATCGGTCAGACTACAGGGAAGGAACACTGAAGCTTTCTTT